This T cell receptor beta chain was captured by sequencing in a study of T cells expressing NK-cell markers. Looking at the study overall: Seven of the eight sequenced donors were classified as HCMV-seropositive, and one was classified as seronegative. Whole-study results and caveats: In a group of five to seven donors, dominant NKG2C+ clonotypes represented about 1.0-7.5% of CD8+ T cells.

The CDR3 is 16 residues long. It was by 5'RACE template switching with UMIs that TCR beta cDNA was made. TCRdb derives one entry per CDR3 protein from the 5' RACE reads, leaving out DNA. This sample's table has under 200,000 distinct CDR3 sequences. Concerning this clonotype itself: No antigen is known for it.

The sample was blood T cells: a sorted CD56 or NKG2C T cell subset, CD4+ or CD8+ T cells, or bulk PBMC T cells (not recorded which). The receptor was derived from a woman between 18 and 70 years old in good health. V is TRBV21-1 and J is TRBJ2-1; TCRdb returns TRBD1, unconfirmable since there is no DNA. TRBV21-1 is a documented pseudogene. The chain's CDR3 is CASSKGWTGPDNEQFF.